The 15 T cell receptor beta chains listed next were all sequenced from one sample in a study of monozygotic twins with inflammatory bowel disease. Following a re-call of the 5' RACE reads, TCRdb has one entry per CDR3 protein and lacks DNA. The sample totals 300,000 to 450,000 distinct CDR3 sequences. The specimen was blood. Receptor source: a human donor with ulcerative colitis or Crohn's disease, or a healthy co-twin of an affected twin (not recorded which).

The chain couples TRBV4-3 to TRBJ2-2; TCRdb's D call, TRBD1, is unchecked because there is no DNA. The CDR3 length is 18 residues. Germline V gene sequence: CDR1 LGHNA, CDR2 YSLEER. The CDR3 reads CATSQDLAGLGDTGELFF.

This rearrangement joins TRBV5-4 to TRBJ2-5; TCRdb calls TRBD1, which cannot be checked without DNA. The CDR3 contains 13 residues. CDR1 is SGHNT, CDR2 YYREEE, per germline (reference sequence). The CDR3 here is CASSQDSQETQYF.

The CDR3: CASSFIRLAEPGAFF. The chain has TRBV12-3 or TRBV12-4 and TRBJ1-1. This CDR3 contains 15 residues.

V and J are TRBV7-6 and TRBJ2-1; TCRdb designates TRBD2, a call that cannot be tested without DNA. CDR3 length equals 15 residues. CDR1 and CDR2 from the germline V gene are SGHVS and FNYEAQ. CDR3 amino acids: CASSRTSGGYNEQFF.

The V gene is TRBV20-1, the J gene TRBJ1-1. The V gene's germline CDR1 is DFQATT and CDR2 SNEGSKA (reference sequence). This CDR3 is 11 amino acids long. The CDR3 here is CSARKDSEAFF.

The rearrangement links TRBV5-1 to TRBJ1-2. The length of the CDR3 is 16 residues. Germline V CDR1 and CDR2: SGHRS, YFSETQ. The CDR3 loop is CASSLGATTAYYGYTF.

The V gene is TRBV6-1, the J gene TRBJ2-5; the D call of TRBD2 rests on TCRdb alone, since no DNA is present to check it. The CDR3 is 17 residues long. CDR1 and CDR2 (germline): MNHNS, SASEGT. The chain's CDR3 is CASSLGTSFRAQETQYF.

V is TRBV7-2 and J is TRBJ1-5; TCRdb's D gene call, TRBD1, goes unchecked for lack of DNA. The CDR3 length is 16 residues. CDR1 and CDR2 (germline): SGHTA, FQGNSA. The CDR3 spells CASSHTTGVSNQPQHF.

V is TRBV7-2 and J is TRBJ1-5; TCRdb returns TRBD1, unconfirmable since there is no DNA. Germline CDR1 is SGHTA and CDR2 is FQGNSA. CDR3 length: 17 residues. This CDR3 is CASSLMYGRGSNQPQHF.

This chain joins TRBV5-1 and TRBJ2-4; TCRdb gives TRBD2 as the D gene, but with no DNA this cannot be confirmed. Germline V gene lookup returns CDR1 SGHRS and CDR2 YFSETQ. The CDR3 totals 15 residues. CDR3 loop: CASSLTGPDKNMQYF.

V gene TRBV6-1 combines with J gene TRBJ1-1; with no DNA, the TCRdb D assignment of TRBD1 cannot be verified. From germline, CDR1 is MNHNS and CDR2 SASEGT. The CDR3 spans 15 residues. CDR3 protein: CASSLWTGRRTEAFF.

This chain connects TRBV12-3 or TRBV12-4 to TRBJ2-3; TCRdb names TRBD1, which stays unverified in the absence of DNA. The CDR3 is 14 amino acids. This CDR3 is CASKKRGSTDTQYF.

The V and J genes are TRBV6-1 and TRBJ2-5. The CDR3 totals 14 residues. In germline, CDR1 is MNHNS, CDR2 SASEGT. CDR3: CASSVGGSQETQYF.

The chain links TRBV4-3 to TRBJ2-7; there is no DNA to check the TCRdb D call of TRBD2. The CDR3 is made up of 17 amino acids. Germline CDR1 is LGHNA and CDR2 is YSLEER. The CDR3 is CASSQSWRGAEGYEQYF.

The V gene is TRBV5-6, the J gene TRBJ2-7; the D call from TCRdb, TRBD1, cannot be confirmed without DNA. There are 12 residues in the CDR3. Germline CDR1 and CDR2: SGHDT and YYEEEE. This chain's CDR3 is CASSYRDRVGYF.